This TCR beta chain originates from a study of blood T cell repertoires in COVID-19. Study-wide context: The United States, Italy and Spain provided the acute and convalescent COVID-19 samples.

This table comes from immunoSEQ multiplex PCR, and its TCRdb copy is limited to in-frame clones, with some not included. The profile shows approximately 350,000 clones, around 92% of them singletons. The CDR3 consists of 12 residues. Looked up from germline, CDR1 is MNHNY and CDR2 is SVGAGI (reference sequence). The V and J ends lost 10 bases and 7 bases respectively, with 16 bases between them. Sequenced sample: peripheral blood. The clonotype originates from a man in his forties with acute or convalescent COVID-19. This chain links TRBV6-6 with TRBJ1-1; D not resolved. The CDR3 protein is CATNVVTSEAFF. The CDR3 region has the DNA TGTGCCACCAACGTGGTCACGAGTGAAGCTTTCTTT.